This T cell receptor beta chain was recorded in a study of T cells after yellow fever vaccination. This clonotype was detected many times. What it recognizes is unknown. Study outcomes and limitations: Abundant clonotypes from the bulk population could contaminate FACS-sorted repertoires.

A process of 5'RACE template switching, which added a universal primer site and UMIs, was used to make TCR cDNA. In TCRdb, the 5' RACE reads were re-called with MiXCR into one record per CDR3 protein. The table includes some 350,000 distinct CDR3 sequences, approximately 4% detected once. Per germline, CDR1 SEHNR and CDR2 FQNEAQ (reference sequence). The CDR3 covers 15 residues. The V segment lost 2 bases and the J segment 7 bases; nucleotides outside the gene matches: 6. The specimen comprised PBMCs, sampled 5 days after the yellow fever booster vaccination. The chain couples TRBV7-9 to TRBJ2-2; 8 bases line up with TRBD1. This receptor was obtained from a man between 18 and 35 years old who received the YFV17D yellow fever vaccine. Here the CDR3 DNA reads TGTGCCAGCAGCTTACGAGACAGGGGAGGCGGGGAGCTGTTTTTT. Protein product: CASSLRDRGGGELFF. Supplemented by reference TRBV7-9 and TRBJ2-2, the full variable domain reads DTGVSQNPRHKITKRGQNVTFRCDPISEHNRLYWYRQTLGQGPEFLTYFQNEAQLEKSRLLSDRFSAERPKGSFSTLEIQRTEQGDSAMYLCASSLRDRGGGELFFGEGSRLTVL.